This T cell receptor beta chain was observed in a study of monozygotic twins with inflammatory bowel disease (dated by TCRdb to the late 2010s). With respect to the entire study: In total, about 30 monozygotic twin pairs made up the full study: 19 Danish pairs, all IBD-discordant, plus nine German pairs, of which four were IBD-concordant and five were IBD-discordant. Disease-associated traits were sought mainly through comparisons between IBD patients and their genetically identical healthy co-twins within discordant pairs. Each individual had, on average, about 151 000 unique TCRalpha sequences and 181 000 unique TCRbeta sequences available for analysis. Here is what the overall study found, with its caveats: No single strong signal or clonotype linked to IBD turned up in the results, so the idea that one exists was not supported. Repertoire similarity did not differ between concordant and discordant twins, which could be due to limited statistical power. Fewer clonotypes were shared with other individuals by IBD patients than by healthy twins, most markedly in patients showing signs of disease activity. Background noise and inter-individual variability may have been introduced into the repertoires by the differing immunosuppressive treatments among patients. Distinction between different T cell subtypes could not be achieved in the analysis. IBD patients had lower TCRbeta repertoire diversity, measured by the inverse Simpson index, than their healthy co-twins.

From each donor, a roughly 2.5 ml peripheral blood sample was collected into PAXgene tubes and kept at -80 degrees C. Without any T cell sorting, total RNA was extracted from whole blood using the PAXgene blood miRNA kit on an automated QIAcube. Peripheral blood from monozygotic twin pairs who were concordant or discordant for inflammatory bowel disease underwent deep TCRalpha and TCRbeta repertoire profiling using unique molecular barcoding. Smoking habits were recorded for all twin pairs, with individuals classified as current, former or never smokers. Library prep was done by 5' RACE. Each TCR library was prepared from about 3,300 ng of total RNA. cDNA was synthesized with SMARTScribe reverse transcriptase in eight separate reactions per sample. Unique molecular identifiers containing a 6-nucleotide sample barcode were introduced through template switching during cDNA synthesis. TCRalpha and TCRbeta cDNA was amplified by two nested PCRs of around 15 and 9 cycles, with bead purification after each PCR. Before amplification, cDNA was treated with uracil DNA-glycosylase and purified using the QIAquick PCR purification kit. In the second PCR, Illumina TruSeq-compatible adapters and sample-specific barcodes were added. Library quality and concentration were checked on TapeStation and Qubit, and libraries were pooled at around 4.7 ng each. Sequencing of pooled libraries was carried out on an Illumina HiSeq2500 single-index Rapid Run using 2 x 100 bp reads and custom sequencing primers. The study's own analysis went as follows. UMI-based consensus assembly with MiGEC version 1.2.6 was used to correct PCR and sequencing errors. V(D)J alignment, clonotype assembly and CDR3 extraction were performed with MiXCR version 2.1.1. To normalise gene usage, clonotype sharing and MAIT/NKT TCR abundance, the analysis used the top 1000, 10 000 and 20 000 clonotypes per sample. After downsampling to 27 000 UMIs, diversity was calculated as the inverse Simpson index using the vegan R package. Paired Mann-Whitney U tests were applied to discordant twin pairs, and Benjamini-Hochberg correction was used for multiple testing. TCRdb reprocessed the public reads and reports one entry per CDR3 protein sequence, without DNA. The V and J calls reflect TCRdb's pipeline rather than the authors' work. The table for this sample records under 200,000 distinct CDR3 sequences. Clones ranked in the top ten supply over 2.5% of the sample.

For this clonotype: Its antigen target is currently unknown.

This sequence was found in a human donor with ulcerative colitis or Crohn's disease, or a healthy co-twin of an affected twin (not recorded which). Sequencing was carried out using blood.

The CDR3 here reads CASSYEAGGLYNEQFF. The sequence joins TRBV6-2 or TRBV6-3 to TRBJ2-1. CDR1 MNHEY and CDR2 SVGEGT are derived from the germline V gene. Its CDR3 holds 16 amino acids, cysteine through phenylalanine. No DNA is listed.